This T cell receptor (beta chain) was found in a study of PD-1 blockade in classical Hodgkin lymphoma. Study details: Nivolumab dosed at 3 mg/kg went to patients intravenously every 2 weeks. Overall study findings and caveats: Relative to healthy donors, newly diagnosed patients reportedly had lower baseline TCR diversity, which was reported as lower still in relapsed/refractory patients. Complete responders entered with baseline diversity on par with newly diagnosed patients, the results showed. CD4+ TCR diversity, unlike CD8+, rose significantly by C4D1.

The germline V gene encodes CDR1 ENHRY and CDR2 SYGVKD. V was trimmed by 10 bases and J by 17 bases, leaving 23 bases between them. This CDR3 is built from 12 residues. Relapse was seen in all patients after autologous stem cell transplantation, and brentuximab vedotin exposure was variable. Libraries were prepared by immunoSEQ multiplex PCR; TCRdb keeps only in-frame clonotypes and omits some of them. The data contain tens of thousands of clones, around 72% of them singletons. Comments on this clone: Its matching antigen is unknown.

The chain recombines TRBV10-3 with TRBJ2-2; possible D gene TRBD2, 5 bases. This clonotype was sampled from a human donor with classical Hodgkin lymphoma. The sequencing here drew on peripheral blood mononuclear cells (PBMCs), taken at baseline. In DNA form, the CDR3 reads TGTGCCACGCGGGCCCAACCGGGAACCTGTTTTTTT. This encodes CATRAQPGTCFF.